The 10 T cell receptor beta chains below come from one sample, sequenced in a study of CD8 T cells in Susac syndrome (dated by TCRdb to 2018 to 2020). Library construction relied on the immunoSEQ multiplex PCR assay. RNA was extracted using the RNeasy kit, and about 0.5 to 1 ug of the RNA was reverse transcribed with random hexamers. The public reads were quality trimmed at Q25 with fastp and then assembled into clones with MiXCR by TCRdb, keeping productive beta chains. Identical CDR3 protein sequences are pooled into one entry, listed with their most common genes and DNA. For this sample there are 100,000 to 150,000 distinct CDR3 sequences; about 95% appear just once. About 0.2% of the sample lies in the top ten. Sequences were obtained from CD8+ T cells from PBMCs. These receptors were taken from a human donor with Susac syndrome.

The chain links TRBV11-2 to TRBJ2-5; 9 bases match TRBD2. This CDR3 region has 15 residues. V lost 0 bases and J lost 4; bases outside the gene matches: 3. CDR1 SGHAT and CDR2 FQNNGV come from the germline V gene. The CDR3 protein is CASSLELAGRETQYF. The CDR3 coding sequence is TGTGCCAGCAGCTTAGAACTAGCGGGTCGAGAGACCCAGTACTTC.

CDR3: CSARTSGGYEQYF. The CDR3 region has the DNA TGCAGTGCAAGGACTAGCGGGGGATACGAGCAGTACTTC. The V gene is TRBV20-1, the J gene TRBJ2-7, with 13 bases fitting TRBD2. The CDR3 length is 13 residues. V was pared by 6 bases and J by 4 bases, with 3 bases of the junction left unmatched. Germline lookup yields CDR1 DFQATT and CDR2 SNEGSKA (reference sequence).

The genes are TRBV29-1 and TRBJ2-2; D assignment may be TRBD1 or TRBD2 (5 bases each). The V end was cut by 6 bases, the J end by 0 bases, with 11 bases between. This CDR3 is built from 14 residues. The germline V gene encodes CDR1 SQVTM and CDR2 ANQGSEA. The DNA for the CDR3 is TGCAGCGTCCGGGACCTCTCGAACACCGGGGAGCTGTTTTTT. As protein: CSVRDLSNTGELFF.

The V gene is TRBV27, the J gene TRBJ2-3; 10 nucleotides line up with TRBD2. The V segment lost 7 bases and the J segment 4 bases; nucleotides outside the gene matches: 5. The length of the CDR3 is 14 residues. Germline values: CDR1 MNHEY, CDR2 SMNVEV (reference sequence). In DNA form, the CDR3 reads TGTGCCAGCACTCCAGCGGGAGGGGCAGATACGCAGTATTTT. This gives the protein CASTPAGGADTQYF.

The chain is built from TRBV15 and TRBJ1-5; TRBD1 is a possible D gene (5 bases). Per the germline V gene, CDR1 is LNHNV and CDR2 is YYDKDF (reference sequence). Trimming removed 0 bases from V and 2 bases from J, with 8 bases in between. The CDR3 covers 15 residues. CDR3 coding DNA: TGTGCCACCAGCAGAGAGGGGGATGGCAATCAGCCCCAGCATTTT. Residues: CATSREGDGNQPQHF.

The chain has TRBV12-3 or TRBV12-4 and TRBJ1-1; tentative D call: TRBD1 (6 bases). V lost 2 bases to trimming and J lost 3 bases, with 10 bases between them. The CDR3 covers 14 residues. The CDR3 spells CASSLWGRDTEAFF. DNA of the CDR3: TGTGCCAGCAGTTTATGGGGGCGGGACACTGAAGCTTTCTTT.

The rearrangement joins TRBV27 to TRBJ2-2; D gene unclear. Trimming shortened V by 3 bases and J by 1 base, and 9 bases separated the two germline ends. Germline lookup yields CDR1 MNHEY and CDR2 SMNVEV (reference sequence). The CDR3 runs 15 residues. The CDR3 nucleotides are TGTGCCAGCAGTTTTGCCTCACAGAACACCGGGGAGCTGTTTTTT. As protein: CASSFASQNTGELFF.

V usage is TRBV27 and J usage is TRBJ2-1, with 8 bases fitting TRBD1. The CDR3 covers 16 residues. V was clipped by 6 bases and J by 8 bases; unmatched bases: 15. Germline CDR1 and CDR2: MNHEY and SMNVEV (reference sequence). CDR3 loop: CASSLNPATGVDEQFF. The DNA of the CDR3 is TGTGCCAGCAGCCTAAACCCGGCGACAGGGGTGGATGAGCAGTTCTTC.

The chain has TRBV30 and TRBJ2-1, with a tentative D call TRBD2 (6 bases). The CDR3 runs 15 residues. The V gene's germline CDR1 is GTSNPN and CDR2 SVGIG (reference sequence). Trimming removed 0 bases at V and 4 bases at J, with 13 bases between. This CDR3 reads CAWSVAGSGYNEQFF. In DNA, the CDR3 is TGTGCCTGGAGTGTGGCAGGTAGCGGATACAATGAGCAGTTCTTC.

V and J are TRBV6-5 and TRBJ1-1, with 7 bases aligning to TRBD1. Unmatched junction bases numbered 12, after V lost 2 bases and J lost 3 bases. Germline CDR1 reads MNHEY; CDR2 reads SVGAGI. The CDR3 covers 17 residues. DNA of the CDR3: TGTGCCAGCAGTTACCCGCCGACAGGGAAGGGGGACACTGAAGCTTTCTTT. It codes for CASSYPPTGKGDTEAFF.